This record looks at one T cell receptor beta chain sequence and its context. Its specificity is not known. The sample originates from a study of beta chain features in type 1 diabetes. Expressed TCRB transcripts were sequenced, since all the RNA that had been isolated was reverse transcribed. Around 3.9 million reads per sample were averaged for naive, central memory and regulatory samples. Assay: immunoSEQ multiplex PCR; the TCRdb copy retains only in-frame clones and omits some. The table shows about 740,000 clones, with 13% occurring only once. Broader study findings: The study found moderately but significantly shorter TCRB CDR3s in all four CD4+ subsets of Type 1 diabetes patients.

Between the trimmed V and J ends, which lost 7 bases and 1 base, there was a span of 11 bases. The CDR3 runs 13 residues. Germline V gives CDR1 PRHDT, CDR2 FYEKMQ (reference sequence). Populations isolated by sorting all had purity greater than 95%. The sequencing input was naive CD4+ T cells from blood. The TCR sequence derives from a young man with type 1 diabetes. The rearrangement joins TRBV13 to TRBJ2-7, with a tentative D call TRBD2 (5 bases). CDR3: CASTRRRSYEQYF. DNA for the CDR3: TGTGCCAGCACAAGGAGGAGATCCTACGAGCAGTACTTC.